This T cell receptor beta chain was identified during a study of naive CD8 T cells in extremely preterm neonates. Without labor or membrane rupture, elective cesareans at about 35-43 weeks supplied term cord blood. Sorted cells: live naive CD8+ T cells, CD45RA+CCR7+, Annexin V-negative. The V segment lost 2 bases and the J segment 4 bases; nucleotides outside the gene matches: 10. The CDR3 loop spans 17 amino acids. In germline, CDR1 is SEHNR, CDR2 FQNEAQ (reference sequence). The protocol was immunoSEQ multiplex PCR, while the TCRdb copy is restricted to in-frame clones and leaves out a portion. Of more than 4,500 clones in the sample, roughly 97% were seen once.

The clonotype was recovered from a newborn in good health. Sequencing was performed on naive CD8+ T cells from cord blood. The rearrangement joins TRBV7-9 to TRBJ2-3; 9 bases are shared with TRBD2. For the CDR3, the DNA is TGTGCCAGCAGCTTAAAGGATTCCGCGGGAGGGGCAGATACGCAGTATTTT. It encodes CASSLKDSAGGADTQYF.